This TCR beta chain was observed in a study of beta chain features in type 1 diabetes. Overall study results and limits: In comparison with healthy donors, patients had naive, central memory and Treg TCRB repertoires that appeared more similar. When Type 1 diabetes patients were examined, their TCRB CDR3s proved moderately but significantly shorter in all four CD4+ subsets. Cells with high TCR expression could be over-represented by cDNA sequencing.

Expressed TCRB transcripts were sequenced, since all the RNA that had been isolated was reverse transcribed. Libraries were prepared by immunoSEQ multiplex PCR; TCRdb keeps only in-frame clonotypes and omits some of them. The sample contains around 650,000 clones, around 11% of which appear only once. Germline lookup yields CDR1 SGHRS and CDR2 YFSETQ. The V end was cut by 0 bases, the J end by 0 bases, with 7 bases between. The CDR3 consists of 15 residues. A few counts support this clone. What it binds is unknown. This rearrangement joins TRBV5-1 to TRBJ1-5; possible D gene TRBD1, 5 bases. The TCR comes from a man aged 30 to 45 with type 1 diabetes. Material for sequencing was naive CD4+ T cells from blood. The CDR3 region has the DNA TGCGCCAGCAGCTTGGACCAGGGTAGCAATCAGCCCCAGCATTTT. Translated, it gives CASSLDQGSNQPQHF.